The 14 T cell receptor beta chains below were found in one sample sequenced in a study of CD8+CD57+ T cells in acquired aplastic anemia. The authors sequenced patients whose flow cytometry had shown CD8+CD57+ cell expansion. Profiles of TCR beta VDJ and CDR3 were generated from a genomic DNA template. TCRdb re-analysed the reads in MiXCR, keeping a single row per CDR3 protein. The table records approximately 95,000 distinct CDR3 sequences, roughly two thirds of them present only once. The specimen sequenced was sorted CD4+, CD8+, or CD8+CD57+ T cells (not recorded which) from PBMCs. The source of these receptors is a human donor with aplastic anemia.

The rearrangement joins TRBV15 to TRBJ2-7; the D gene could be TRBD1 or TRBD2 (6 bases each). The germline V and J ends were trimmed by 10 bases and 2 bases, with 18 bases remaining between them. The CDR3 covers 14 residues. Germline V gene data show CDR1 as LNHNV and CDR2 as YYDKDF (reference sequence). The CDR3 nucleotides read TGTGCCAGCATCACGTCGGGGGCGACCTACGAGCAGTACTTC. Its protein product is CASITSGATYEQYF.

CDR3 DNA: TGTGCCAGCAGTGAAAGTAGGAACACTGAAGCTTTCTTT. It encodes CASSESRNTEAFF. The chain employs TRBV25-1 and TRBJ1-1, with D hard to call. V lost 2 bases and J lost 1, with 5 bases in between. Germline values: CDR1 MGHDK, CDR2 SYGVNS. This CDR3 has 13 amino acids.

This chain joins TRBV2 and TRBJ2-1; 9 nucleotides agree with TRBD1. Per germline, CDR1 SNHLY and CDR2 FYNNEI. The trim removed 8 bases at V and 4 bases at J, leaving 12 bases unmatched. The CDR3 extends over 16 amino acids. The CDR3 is CASLSWGQGVYNEQFF. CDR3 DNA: TGTGCCAGCTTATCGTGGGGACAGGGCGTATACAATGAGCAGTTCTTC.

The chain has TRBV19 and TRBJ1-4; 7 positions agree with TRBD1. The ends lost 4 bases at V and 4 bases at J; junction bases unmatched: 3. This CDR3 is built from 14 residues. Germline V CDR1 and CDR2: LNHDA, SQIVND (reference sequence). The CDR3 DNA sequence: TGTGCCAGTAGTACCCGACAGGGTAATGAAAAACTGTTTTTT. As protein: CASSTRQGNEKLFF. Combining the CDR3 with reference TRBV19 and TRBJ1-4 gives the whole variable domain DGGITQSPKYLFRKEGQNVTLSCEQNLNHDAMYWYRQDPGQGLRLIYYSQIVNDFQKGDIAEGYSVSREKKESFPLTVTSAQKNPTAFYLCASSTRQGNEKLFFGSGTQLSVL.

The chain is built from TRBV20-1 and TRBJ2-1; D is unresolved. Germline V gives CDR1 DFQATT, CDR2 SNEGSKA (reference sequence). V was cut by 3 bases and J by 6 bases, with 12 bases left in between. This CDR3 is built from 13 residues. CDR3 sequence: CSASVSAGNEQFF. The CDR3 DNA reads TGCAGTGCTAGCGTCTCCGCAGGCAATGAGCAGTTCTTC.

In DNA form, the CDR3 reads TGTGCCAGCAGCCGATTCGCCGGATCCTATGGCTACACCTTC. Protein: CASSRFAGSYGYTF. The gene calls are TRBV13 and TRBJ1-2; no definite D call. Germline assignment: CDR1 PRHDT and CDR2 FYEKMQ (reference sequence). With 5 bases removed from V and 4 bases from J, the gap between germline ends came to 14 bases. CDR3 length: 14 amino acids.

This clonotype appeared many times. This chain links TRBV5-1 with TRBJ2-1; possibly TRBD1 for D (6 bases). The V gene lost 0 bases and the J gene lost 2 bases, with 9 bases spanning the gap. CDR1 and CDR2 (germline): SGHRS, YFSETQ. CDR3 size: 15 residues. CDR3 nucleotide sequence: TGCGCCAGCAGCTTGGAACAGGGAGCCTACAATGAGCAGTTCTTC. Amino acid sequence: CASSLEQGAYNEQFF.

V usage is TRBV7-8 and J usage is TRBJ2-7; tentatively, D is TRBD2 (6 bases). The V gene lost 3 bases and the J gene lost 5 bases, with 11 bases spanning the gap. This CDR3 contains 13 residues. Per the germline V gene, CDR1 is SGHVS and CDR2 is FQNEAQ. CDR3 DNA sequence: TGTGCCAGCAGCTTTTCCGGGAGCCACGAGCAGTACTTC. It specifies CASSFSGSHEQYF.

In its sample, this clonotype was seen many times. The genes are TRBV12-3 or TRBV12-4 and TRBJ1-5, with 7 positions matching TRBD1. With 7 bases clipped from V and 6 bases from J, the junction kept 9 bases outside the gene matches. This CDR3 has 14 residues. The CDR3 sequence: CASTLGDSPQPQHF. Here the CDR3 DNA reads TGTGCCAGCACCCTTGGGGACAGTCCTCAGCCCCAGCATTTT.

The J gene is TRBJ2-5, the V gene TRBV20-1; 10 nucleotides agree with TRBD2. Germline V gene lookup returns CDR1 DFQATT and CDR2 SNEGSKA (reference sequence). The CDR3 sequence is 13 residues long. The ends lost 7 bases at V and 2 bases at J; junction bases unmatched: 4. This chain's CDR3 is CSERGGHQETQYF. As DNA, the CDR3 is TGCAGTGAGCGGGGGGGACATCAAGAGACCCAGTACTTC.

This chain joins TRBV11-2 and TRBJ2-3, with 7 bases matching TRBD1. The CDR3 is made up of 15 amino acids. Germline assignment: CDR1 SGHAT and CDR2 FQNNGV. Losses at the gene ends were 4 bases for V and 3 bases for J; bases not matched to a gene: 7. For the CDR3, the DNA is TGTGCCAGCAGCTCATGGACAGGTGTTACAGATACGCAGTATTTT. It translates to CASSSWTGVTDTQYF.

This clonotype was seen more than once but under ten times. The CDR3 DNA reads as TGTGCCACCAGTATAGGAACGAACACCGGGGAGCTGTTTTTT. It codes for CATSIGTNTGELFF. The rearrangement uses TRBV24-1 and TRBJ2-2; D is undetermined. This CDR3 has 14 residues. Germline CDR1 is KGHDR and CDR2 is SFDVKD. V dropped 6 bases and J dropped 0 bases, with 7 bases sitting between them.

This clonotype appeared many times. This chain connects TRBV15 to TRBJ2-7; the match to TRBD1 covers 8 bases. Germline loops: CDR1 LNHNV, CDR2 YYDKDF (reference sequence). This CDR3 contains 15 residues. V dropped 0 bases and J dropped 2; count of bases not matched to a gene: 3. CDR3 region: CATSRETGAAYEQYF. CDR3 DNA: TGTGCCACCAGCAGAGAGACAGGGGCAGCCTACGAGCAGTACTTC.

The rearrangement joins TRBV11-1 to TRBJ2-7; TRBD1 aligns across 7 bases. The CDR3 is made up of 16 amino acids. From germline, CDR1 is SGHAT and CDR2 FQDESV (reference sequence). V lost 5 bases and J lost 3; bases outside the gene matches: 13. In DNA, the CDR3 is TGTGCCAGCAGCCGGGAAGCGGTGACAGGGCGCTACGAGCAGTACTTC. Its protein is CASSREAVTGRYEQYF. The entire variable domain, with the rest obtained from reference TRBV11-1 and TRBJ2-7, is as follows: EAEVAQSPRYKITEKSQAVAFWCDPISGHATLYWYRQILGQGPELLVQFQDESVVDDSQLPKDRFSAERLKGVDSTLKIQPAELGDSAMYLCASSREAVTGRYEQYFGPGTRLTVT.